This note documents a single T cell receptor beta chain sequence. The length of the CDR3 is 14 residues. Germline CDR1 reads MNHNS; CDR2 reads SASEGT. Trimming removed 3 bases at V and 7 bases at J, with 13 bases between. This sample is drawn from a study of blood T cell repertoires in COVID-19. Per the study methods: Amplification with reference gene primers provided the estimates of nucleated cell counts. Here immunoSEQ multiplex PCR was the method, and the copy in TCRdb shows in-frame clones only, minus some. Clonal size and the V and J genes are those of that table, whereas D and trimming came from the DNA. The sample includes approximately 150,000 clones, over 85% of them seen just once. Patients of the Seattle cohort, enrolled during active infection, were followed longitudinally.

Material: peripheral blood. The receptor was isolated from a woman between 55 and 75 years old with COVID-19, enrolled during active disease. The gene calls are TRBV6-1 and TRBJ2-1; tentatively, D is TRBD2 (7 bases). The chain's CDR3 is CASSEAGAGNEQFF. In nucleotides, the CDR3 is TGTGCCAGCAGTGAGGCGGGGGCTGGGAATGAGCAGTTCTTC.